The clone carrying this T cell receptor beta chain was detected ten times or more. Its target is unknown. Every donor was a healthy Caucasian. The record originates from a study of identical twins. Notes on the study in general: Invariant MAIT and iNKT cells could partly confound zero-insertion analyses. Within twin pairs, the out-of-frame alpha sequences they shared showed excess low generation probability.

MiXCR, applied by TCRdb to the 5' RACE reads, yields one record per CDR3 protein. Counted here are some 320,000 distinct CDR3 sequences, over 9% occurring once; the ten biggest clones make up 7.2%. The sample was also linked to a second study, of yellow fever vaccine responses in identical twins.

This sequence originates from a young woman in good health. The material sequenced was CD8+ T cells sorted from blood.

The CDR3 sequence: CASSPGTVYEQYF. CDR3 nucleotides: TGTGCCAGCAGCCCCGGGACGGTCTACGAGCAGTACTTC. The chain carries TRBV6-2 or TRBV6-3 and TRBJ2-7; D possibly uses TRBD1 or TRBD2 (5 bases each). Germline loops: CDR1 MNHEY, CDR2 SVGEGT. V was shortened by 6 bases and J by 3 bases, with 12 bases between the two germline ends. This CDR3 has 13 amino acids.